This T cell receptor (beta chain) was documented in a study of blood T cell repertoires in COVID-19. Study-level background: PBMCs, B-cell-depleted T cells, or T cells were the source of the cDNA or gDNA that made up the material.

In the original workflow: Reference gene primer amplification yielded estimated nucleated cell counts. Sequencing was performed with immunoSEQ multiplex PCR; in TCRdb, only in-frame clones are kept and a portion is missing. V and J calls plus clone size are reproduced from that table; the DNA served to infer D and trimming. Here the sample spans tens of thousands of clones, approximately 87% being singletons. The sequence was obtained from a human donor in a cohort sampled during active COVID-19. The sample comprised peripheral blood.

The CDR3 loop reads CASSPDTTGGNEQFF. CDR3 DNA sequence: TGTGCCAGCAGCCCAGACACAACAGGGGGCAATGAGCAGTTCTTC. V usage is TRBV7-2 and J usage is TRBJ2-1; TRBD1 matches 8 bases. The CDR3 has 15 residues. Germline CDR1 reads SGHTA; CDR2 reads FQGNSA. Losses at the gene ends were 5 bases for V and 6 bases for J; bases not matched to a gene: 9.